This T cell receptor (beta chain) was captured in a study of CXCR3-negative and CXCR3-positive naive CD8 T cells. Broader study findings: Both naive subsets showed comparably high diversity, and memory CD8+ cells showed much lower diversity. Naive subsets had comparable surface CD5; TCR strength was inferred from TRB CDR3 properties. TRBV-TRBJ usage was alike in naive CXCR3-negative and CXCR3-positive cells but differed in memory cells.

Germline CDR1 and CDR2: SGHRS and YFSETQ. This CDR3 is 16 amino acids long. UMI-labeled 5' RACE yielded the TRB cDNA libraries. TCRdb reprocessed the 5' RACE reads, keeping one entry per CDR3 protein, no DNA. Its clone listing holds approximately 88,000 distinct CDR3 sequences. With respect to this clonotype: Antigen: not known.

The V call is TRBV5-1, the J call TRBJ2-1; without DNA, the TCRdb call of TRBD2 cannot be checked. The receptor was derived from a human donor in good health. Some clones in this sample may be carry-over from other donors' samples. The sample was naive CXCR3- CD8+ T cells from blood. Sample subset: CD45RO-CCR7+CD27+CD95- naive CD8+ T cells lacking CXCR3 (TNR3-). CDR3: CASSLGVRERHNEQFF.